The 2 T cell receptor beta chains below come from one sample, sequenced in a study of control samples from healthy donors and cancer patients. Repertoires were generated with immunoSEQ multiplex PCR, while TCRdb's copy carries only in-frame clones and drops some. The data contain more than 100,000 clones, roughly 90% of them seen just once; the ten biggest clones take up about 9%. Sequencing used blood. The receptors derive from a man between 18 and 35 years old in good health.

The chain links TRBV27 to TRBJ2-6; D is ambiguous. Trimming removed 6 bases at V and 1 base at J, with 7 bases between. The CDR3 is made up of 14 amino acids. Germline values: CDR1 MNHEY, CDR2 SMNVEV (reference sequence). Here the CDR3 reads CASRHPSGANVLTF. The CDR3, as DNA: TGTGCCAGCAGGCACCCGTCTGGGGCCAACGTCCTGACTTTC.

V is TRBV15 and J is TRBJ1-4, with no clear D. This CDR3 contains 14 residues. V lost 0 bases to trimming and J lost 6 bases, with 8 bases between them. Per the germline V gene, CDR1 is LNHNV and CDR2 is YYDKDF (reference sequence). The CDR3 sequence: CATSRDWVHEKLFF. In DNA, the CDR3 is TGTGCCACCAGCAGAGATTGGGTCCATGAAAAACTGTTTTTT.